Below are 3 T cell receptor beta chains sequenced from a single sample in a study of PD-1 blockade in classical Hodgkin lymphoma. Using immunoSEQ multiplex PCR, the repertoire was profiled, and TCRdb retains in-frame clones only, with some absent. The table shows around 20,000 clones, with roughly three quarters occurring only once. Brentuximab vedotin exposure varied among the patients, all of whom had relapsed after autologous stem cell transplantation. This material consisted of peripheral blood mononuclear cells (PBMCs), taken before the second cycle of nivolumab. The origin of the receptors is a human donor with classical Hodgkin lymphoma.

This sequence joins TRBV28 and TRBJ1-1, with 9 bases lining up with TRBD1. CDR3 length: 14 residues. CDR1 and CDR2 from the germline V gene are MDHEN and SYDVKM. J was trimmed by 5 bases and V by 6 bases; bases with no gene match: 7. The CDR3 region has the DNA TGTGCCAGCAGAACCCCGGGACAGGGTACTGAAGCTTTCTTT. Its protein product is CASRTPGQGTEAFF.

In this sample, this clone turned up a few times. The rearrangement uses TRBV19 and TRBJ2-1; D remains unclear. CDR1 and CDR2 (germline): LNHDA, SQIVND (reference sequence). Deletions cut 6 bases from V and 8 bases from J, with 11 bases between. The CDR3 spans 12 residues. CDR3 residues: CASRYRRDEQFF. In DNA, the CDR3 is TGTGCCAGTAGGTACCGCCGTGATGAGCAGTTCTTC.

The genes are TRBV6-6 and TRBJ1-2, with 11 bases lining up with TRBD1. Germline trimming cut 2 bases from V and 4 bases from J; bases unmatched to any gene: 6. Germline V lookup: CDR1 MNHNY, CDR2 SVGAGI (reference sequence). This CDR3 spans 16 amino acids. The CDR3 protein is CASSYADRGRSYGYTF. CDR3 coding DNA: TGTGCCAGCAGTTACGCGGACAGGGGGCGAAGCTATGGCTACACCTTC.